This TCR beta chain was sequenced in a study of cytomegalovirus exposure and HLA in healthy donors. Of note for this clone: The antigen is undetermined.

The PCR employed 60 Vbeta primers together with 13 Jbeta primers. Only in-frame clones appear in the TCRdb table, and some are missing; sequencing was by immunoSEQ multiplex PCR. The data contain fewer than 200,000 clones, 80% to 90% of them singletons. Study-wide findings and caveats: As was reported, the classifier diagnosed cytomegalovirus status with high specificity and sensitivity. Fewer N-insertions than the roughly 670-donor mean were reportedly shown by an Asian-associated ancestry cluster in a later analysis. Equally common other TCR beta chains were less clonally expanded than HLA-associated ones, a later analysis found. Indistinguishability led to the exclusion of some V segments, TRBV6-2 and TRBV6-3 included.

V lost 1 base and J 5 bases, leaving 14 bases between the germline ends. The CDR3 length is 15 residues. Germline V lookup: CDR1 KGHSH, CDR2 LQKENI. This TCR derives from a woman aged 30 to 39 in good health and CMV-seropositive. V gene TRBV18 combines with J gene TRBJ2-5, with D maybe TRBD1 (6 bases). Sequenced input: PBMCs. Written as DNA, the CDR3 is TGTGCCAGCTCACCACGGGCAGGGGAAGAGGAGACCCAGTACTTC. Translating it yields CASSPRAGEEETQYF.